Given below is one T cell receptor beta chain in context. Antigen: not known. The immunoSEQ assay was version 4, run in survey mode. Clones were read by immunoSEQ multiplex PCR, and TCRdb kept only the in-frame ones, dropping some. The sample lists about 30,000 clones, 65% to 90% seen once, with about 0.83% in the top ten. These data come from a study of persistence of HIV-infected CD4 T cells. The stimulus was lysate of CMV-infected fibroblasts, around 10 ug/mL. CD40L-negative CD69-negative CD45RO-high memory CD4+ T cells were sorted as populations depleted of antigen-responding cells. Plasma HIV-1 RNA stayed below 50 copies/mL for at least 4 years. Before stimulation, PBMCs underwent CD8+ T cell depletion. The sample here was CD4+ T cells sorted from PBMCs after roughly 19-hour stimulation, taken from a patient who received antiretroviral therapy. The clonotype comes from an adult man with HIV who was CMV-seropositive.

CDR3 DNA: TGTGCCAGCAGCTTAGGATCGAGCGCAACTAATGAAAAACTGTTTTTT. Encoded protein: CASSLGSSATNEKLFF. This chain links TRBV7-2 with TRBJ1-4; D is undetermined. CDR1 and CDR2 from the germline V gene are SGHTA and FQGNSA. V was shortened by 1 base and J by 0 bases, with 9 bases between the two germline ends. The CDR3 runs 16 residues.